These 23 T cell receptor beta chains were all obtained from the same sample, sequenced in a study of blood T cell repertoires in COVID-19. Data came from immunoSEQ multiplex PCR; TCRdb stores just in-frame clones and leaves some out. The sample contains more than 150,000 clones, 85% to 90% of which appear only once. The sample was peripheral blood. The source is a woman aged 70-85 years with acute or convalescent COVID-19.

J is TRBJ1-1 and V is TRBV19; TRBD1 is a possible D gene (6 bases). Germline lookup yields CDR1 LNHDA and CDR2 SQIVND (reference sequence). The CDR3 sequence is 15 residues long. V was trimmed by 4 bases and J by 4 bases, leaving 16 bases between them. For the CDR3, the DNA is TGTGCCAGTAGTACTAACCCCCCAGGGGCCACTGAAGCTTTCTTT. It translates to CASSTNPPGATEAFF.

The chain employs TRBV7-2 and TRBJ2-6; no firm D call. The V gene's germline CDR1 is SGHTA and CDR2 FQGNSA. The CDR3 is 15 residues long. Trimming stripped 5 bases from V and 1 base from J, with 9 bases between. CDR3 sequence (DNA): TGTGCCAGCAGCCACAGTGTATCTGGGGCCAACGTCCTGACTTTC. Translating gives CASSHSVSGANVLTF.

The chain combines TRBV27 with TRBJ2-7, with 8 nucleotides matching TRBD1. The CDR3 covers 13 residues. Germline assignment: CDR1 MNHEY and CDR2 SMNVEV (reference sequence). After removal of 3 bases from V and 6 bases from J, the junction contained 4 bases not matched to a gene. The CDR3 DNA follows: TGTGCCAGCAGTTTGGACAGGGTGAGCGAGCAGTACTTC. It specifies CASSLDRVSEQYF.

This clone was seen only once. The chain links TRBV7-8 to TRBJ2-4, with D unresolved. V lost 5 bases, J lost 5 bases, and 13 bases lay in between. The germline V gene encodes CDR1 SGHVS and CDR2 FQNEAQ. CDR3 length: 14 amino acids. Here the CDR3 reads CASSPSHSQNIQYF. As DNA, the CDR3 is TGTGCCAGCAGCCCGTCTCATAGTCAAAACATTCAGTACTTC.

The chain recombines TRBV24-1 with TRBJ2-1, with D tentatively TRBD2 (6 bases). The CDR3 sequence is 16 residues long. The V end lost 0 bases, the J end lost 7 bases, and 15 bases lay between the germline ends. Germline V gene lookup returns CDR1 KGHDR and CDR2 SFDVKD. The CDR3: CATSDLHGRSGNEQFF. The DNA of the CDR3 is TGTGCCACCAGTGATTTGCACGGGAGATCGGGAAATGAGCAGTTCTTC.

The V call is TRBV12-3 or TRBV12-4, the J call TRBJ1-4, with D tentatively TRBD1 (5 bases). The CDR3 contains 13 residues. The V end was cut by 5 bases, the J end by 4 bases, with 8 bases between. The DNA of the CDR3 is TGTGCCAGCAGTGACAGCCTTAATGAAAAACTGTTTTTT. This codes for CASSDSLNEKLFF.

This clone occurred a few times. This sequence joins TRBV27 and TRBJ1-2; TRBD1 is a possible D gene (5 bases). Trimming shortened V by 6 bases and J by 6 bases, and 20 bases separated the two germline ends. Germline V gives CDR1 MNHEY, CDR2 SMNVEV (reference sequence). The CDR3 runs 15 residues. DNA of the CDR3: TGTGCCAGCAGGTTGGGGGGAGGCCTAGAGGATGGCTACACCTTC. Amino acids: CASRLGGGLEDGYTF.

V and J are TRBV9 and TRBJ1-5; tentatively, D is TRBD1 (5 bases). Trimming stripped 3 bases from V and 1 base from J, with 8 bases between. CDR1 and CDR2 (germline): SGDLS, YYNGEE. The CDR3 runs to 14 residues. The CDR3 protein is CASSASGSNQPQHF. In DNA form, the CDR3 reads TGTGCCAGCAGCGCGTCAGGGAGCAATCAGCCCCAGCATTTT.

The chain links TRBV7-9 to TRBJ1-1; 8 bases are a match to TRBD1. CDR1 and CDR2 from the germline V gene are SEHNR and FQNEAQ (reference sequence). The CDR3 length is 13 residues. V was pared by 6 bases and J by 6 bases, with 6 bases of the junction left unmatched. The DNA of the CDR3 is TGTGCCAGCAGTAGACAGGGGCTCTCTGAAGCTTTCTTT. This encodes CASSRQGLSEAFF.

The chain couples TRBV4-2 to TRBJ1-2, with 7 bases fitting TRBD1. Germline-derived CDR1 and CDR2 are LGHNA and YNFKEQ. V shed 0 bases and J 2 bases; nucleotides not matched to a gene: 3. This CDR3 is 15 amino acids long. CDR3 amino acids: CASSQEGTVNYGYTF. The CDR3 nucleotides read TGTGCCAGCAGCCAAGAAGGGACAGTGAACTATGGCTACACCTTC.

The chain links TRBV6-5 to TRBJ1-1; 7 bases line up with TRBD1. Trimming took 1 base from V and 9 from J; bases not matched to a gene: 2. This CDR3 has 12 residues. Germline CDR1 is MNHEY and CDR2 is SVGAGI. CDR3 in amino acids: CASSYLQGKAFF. DNA for the CDR3: TGTGCCAGCAGTTACTTACAGGGGAAAGCTTTCTTT.

The chain combines TRBV6-5 with TRBJ2-7, with TRBD2 matching 11 bases. Trimming at V came to 6 bases and at J to 3 bases, leaving 7 bases not matched to a gene. The germline V gene has CDR1 MNHEY and CDR2 SVGAGI. The CDR3 runs to 15 residues. The chain's CDR3 is CASRLSSGGLYEQYF. CDR3 bases: TGTGCCAGCAGACTTTCTAGCGGGGGGCTCTACGAGCAGTACTTC.

The V and J genes are TRBV7-9 and TRBJ1-2; 9 bases line up with TRBD1. This CDR3 spans 16 amino acids. The ends lost 0 bases at V and 8 bases at J; junction bases unmatched: 10. Germline lookup yields CDR1 SEHNR and CDR2 FQNEAQ (reference sequence). The CDR3 DNA reads as TGTGCCAGCAGCTTAGCGGGGGACAGGGTCCTTATCGGCTACACCTTC. Translated, it gives CASSLAGDRVLIGYTF.

The gene calls are TRBV18 and TRBJ1-1, with 7 positions matching TRBD1. Trimming removed 3 bases from V and 6 bases from J; junction bases left unmatched: 7. The germline V gene encodes CDR1 KGHSH and CDR2 LQKENI. The CDR3 extends over 14 amino acids. CDR3 nucleotides: TGTGCCAGCTCACCGACAGGGCCGAGTGCTGAAGCTTTCTTT. The encoded protein is CASSPTGPSAEAFF.

This clone was counted between two and nine times. The chain recombines TRBV18 with TRBJ2-5; 10 bases match TRBD1. The germline V gene has CDR1 KGHSH and CDR2 LQKENI. V dropped 3 bases and J dropped 5; count of bases not matched to a gene: 6. CDR3 length: 15 residues. The CDR3 here is CASSPLDRGTETQYF. The CDR3 bases are TGTGCCAGCTCACCTTTGGACAGGGGGACGGAGACCCAGTACTTC.

This rearrangement joins TRBV10-3 to TRBJ2-1; D may be TRBD1 (6 bases). V was cut by 6 bases and J by 4 bases, with 16 bases left in between. Germline lookup yields CDR1 ENHRY and CDR2 SYGVKD. This CDR3 region has 15 residues. Here the CDR3 reads CAISTTGTPYNEQFF. CDR3 sequence (DNA): TGTGCCATCAGCACTACTGGGACACCTTACAATGAGCAGTTCTTC.

The chain joins TRBV7-3 to TRBJ1-2; D not certain. Trimming took 2 bases from V and 2 from J, leaving 6 bases between them. The germline V gene encodes CDR1 SGHTA and CDR2 FQGTGA. This CDR3 region has 13 residues. The CDR3 nucleotides read TGTGCCAGCAGCTTAGCCCAGAACTATGGCTACACCTTC. It specifies CASSLAQNYGYTF.

This chain uses TRBV7-9 with TRBJ2-2; 8 positions match TRBD2. This CDR3 region has 15 residues. Germline lookup yields CDR1 SEHNR and CDR2 FQNEAQ (reference sequence). V lost 5 bases, J lost 5 bases, and 7 bases stayed unmatched. CDR3 bases: TGTGCCAGCAGCCCCCGGGGGGGGGAAACCGGGGAGCTGTTTTTT. This encodes CASSPRGGETGELFF.

The chain uses TRBV7-9 and TRBJ1-4, with D uncertain. V was trimmed by 0 bases and J by 4 bases, leaving 15 bases between them. The CDR3 extends over 17 amino acids. Germline values: CDR1 SEHNR, CDR2 FQNEAQ (reference sequence). The CDR3 loop is CASSLAERYPLNEKLFF. CDR3 DNA: TGTGCCAGCAGCTTAGCGGAGAGGTATCCACTTAATGAAAAACTGTTTTTT.

The chain carries TRBV19 and TRBJ2-2, with 7 bases fitting TRBD1. The CDR3 loop spans 16 amino acids. In germline, CDR1 is LNHDA, CDR2 SQIVND (reference sequence). Trimming at V came to 5 bases and at J to 7 bases, leaving 13 bases not matched to a gene. The CDR3 nucleotides are TGTGCCAGTAGTTCCCCCTATGGGACAGTCATCGGGGAGCTGTTTTTT. Translated: CASSSPYGTVIGELFF.

In DNA form, the CDR3 reads TGTGCCAGCAGTCCTACAGGGCCATACGAGCAGTACTTC. It yields the protein CASSPTGPYEQYF. The gene calls are TRBV3-1 (or the pseudogene TRBV3-2) and TRBJ2-7; D is possibly TRBD1 (6 bases). The CDR3 length is 13 residues. Germline CDR1 reads LGHDT; CDR2 reads YNNKEL (reference sequence). V lost 6 bases, J lost 4 bases, and 13 bases lay in between.

This rearrangement joins TRBV2 to TRBJ1-2, with D maybe TRBD1 (6 bases). The CDR3 is made up of 14 amino acids. Germline V gene data show CDR1 as SNHLY and CDR2 as FYNNEI. Trimming took off 1 base at V and 4 bases at J, with 10 bases between the two ends. The CDR3 here is CASSEGARGYGYTF. Here the CDR3 DNA reads TGTGCCAGCAGTGAAGGGGCCAGGGGCTATGGCTACACCTTC. The full variable domain, completed using reference TRBV2 and TRBJ1-2, is EPEVTQTPSHQVTQMGQEVILRCVPISNHLYFYWYRQILGQKVEFLVSFYNNEISEKSEIFDDQFSVERPDGSNFTLKIRSTKLEDSAMYFCASSEGARGYGYTFGSGTRLTVV.

The CDR3 region is CASSQDDGTGSHNEQFF. The CDR3 nucleotides read TGCGCCAGCAGCCAAGATGATGGGACAGGGTCCCACAATGAGCAGTTCTTC. This rearrangement joins TRBV4-1 to TRBJ2-1; 9 nucleotides match TRBD1. The CDR3 totals 17 residues. J was trimmed by 5 bases and V by 0 bases; bases with no gene match: 8. CDR1 and CDR2 (germline): MGHRA, YSYEKL.